The 7 T cell receptor beta chains reported below all come from one sample, sequenced in a study of CD8 T cells in ankylosing spondylitis. The study, taken as a whole, reports: Seemingly characteristic of ankylosing spondylitis blood was a TCR beta motif consisting of several highly homologous variants.

Their antigens remain unidentified. Each CDR3 protein is one row after TCRdb ran MiXCR on the 5' RACE reads. The sample carries 700,000 to 1,000,000 distinct CDR3 sequences, about 11% recorded once. The sequenced sample was blood, either unsorted or a sorted T cell fraction (not recorded which). The receptor source for this set is a male donor with ankylosing spondylitis.

This clonotype came up a few times. This chain joins TRBV28 and TRBJ2-1; D is unresolved. This CDR3 has 11 amino acids. The germline V gene encodes CDR1 MDHEN and CDR2 SYDVKM. V was trimmed by 5 bases and J by 7 bases, leaving 6 bases between them. CDR3 sequence reads: CASSRTNEQFF. In DNA, the CDR3 is TGTGCCAGCAGTCGGACGAATGAGCAGTTCTTC.

The chain carries TRBV7-2 and TRBJ1-1; D ambiguous. Between the trimmed V and J ends, which lost 5 bases and 4 bases, there was a span of 11 bases. CDR3 size: 13 residues. Germline CDR1 SGHTA, CDR2 FQGNSA. The CDR3 coding sequence is TGTGCCAGCAGCCTCCAGATGCGCACTGAAGCTTTCTTT. As protein: CASSLQMRTEAFF.

This clonotype has more than one count but fewer than ten. The chain has TRBV11-1 and TRBJ2-1; TRBD1 matches at 12 bases. CDR1 is SGHAT and CDR2 is FQDESV in the germline V gene (reference sequence). With V trimmed by 6 bases and J by 8 bases, 17 bases remained unmatched. The CDR3 spans 18 residues. Written as DNA, the CDR3 is TGTGCCAGCAGGCCCTCATACTCCGGGACAGGGGGCCCCTATGAGCAGTTCTTC. Translated, it gives CASRPSYSGTGGPYEQFF.

The chain has TRBV4-3 and TRBJ2-6; D call uncertain. V was pared by 0 bases and J by 4 bases, with 10 bases between. This CDR3 comprises 16 residues. Germline V gene sequence: CDR1 LGHNA, CDR2 YSLEER. The CDR3 DNA is TGCGCCAGCAGCCAAGAGGGCGGTGACGGGGCCAACGTCCTGACTTTC. It specifies CASSQEGGDGANVLTF.

This clonotype was found a few times. This chain joins TRBV28 and TRBJ1-1, with 9 bases aligning to TRBD1. The CDR3 has 14 residues. The V segment lost 5 bases and the J segment 11 bases; nucleotides outside the gene matches: 12. Germline V lookup: CDR1 MDHEN, CDR2 SYDVKM. The DNA for the CDR3 is TGTGCCAGCAGTGTGCCACAGGGGGCAGGTGTGGCTTTCTTT. Translating gives CASSVPQGAGVAFF.

This chain uses TRBV5-1 with TRBJ2-5, with 8 bases lining up with TRBD1. CDR3 length equals 14 residues. Per germline, CDR1 SGHRS and CDR2 YFSETQ. Losses at the gene ends were 4 bases for V and 1 base for J; bases not matched to a gene: 3. The CDR3 sequence is CASSGQGRQETQYF. CDR3 sequence (DNA): TGCGCCAGCAGCGGACAGGGCCGCCAAGAGACCCAGTACTTC.

This chain joins TRBV24-1 and TRBJ1-5, with unresolved D. V lost 4 bases to trimming and J lost 7 bases, with 19 bases between them. This CDR3 has 16 residues. CDR1 is KGHDR, CDR2 SFDVKD, per germline. CDR3 nucleotides: TGTGCCACCAGTGACTCCACCCCGGGCGGTAGGCAGCCCCAGCATTTT. It translates to CATSDSTPGGRQPQHF.